This is a list of T cell receptor beta chains from one sample in a study of CD8+CD57+ T cells in acquired aplastic anemia. Each CDR3 protein gets one entry after TCRdb re-called the reads with MiXCR. Among some 150,000 distinct CDR3 sequences listed, 40% to 65% were seen once. Sequencing was performed on sorted CD4+, CD8+, or CD8+CD57+ T cells (not recorded which) from PBMCs. These receptors originate from a human donor with aplastic anemia. Both conserved end residues are part of each CDR3. A D gene is named only where the DNA matches it firmly. Rows may omit the clone size; those that give it use once, few, many or a size class.

j_call v_call d_call clone_size cdr3_aa
TRBJ1-6 TRBV15 . . CATSRGTRSSPLHF
TRBJ1-1 TRBV20-1 TRBD1 . CSARGQGGTTEAFF
TRBJ2-3 TRBV7-6 . many CASSSEGGFIDTQYF
TRBJ1-2 TRBV3-1 . . CASSQDQAAFPYGYTF
TRBJ2-2 TRBV4-3 TRBD2 . CASSRKRTVAGGTNTGELFF
TRBJ2-7 TRBV7-9 . . CASTSGSDEQYF
TRBJ2-7 TRBV11-2 TRBD2 . CASSFRTSGRYEQYF
TRBJ1-5 TRBV6-1 . many CASSEFRVRNQPQHF
TRBJ2-7 TRBV25-1 . . CASSDGNLYEQYF
TRBJ2-2 TRBV19 . many CASSSGWAVTGELFF